This TCR beta chain is from a study of follicular helper T cells after annual influenza vaccination. Turning to the study itself: After each seasonal flu vaccination, blood came on days 0, 7 and 28.

The study's findings and limits: Recurrent ICOS+CD38+ cTfh clonotypes included tetramer and AIM influenza-specific ones.

Worth noting for this clone: The target antigen is unknown.

Trimming removed 2 bases at V and 2 bases at J, with 4 bases between. The length of the CDR3 is 12 residues. Germline CDR1 reads SGHNT; CDR2 reads YYREEE (reference sequence). Libraries were prepared by immunoSEQ multiplex PCR; TCRdb keeps only in-frame clonotypes and omits some of them. The sample carries about 27,000 clones, approximately 80% recorded once. Time point of the sample: 2014-2015 season, pre-vaccination. Sorted cTfh were non-naive CD4+CXCR5+PD-1+, either ICOS+CD38+ or ICOS-CD38-. The sequencing used CXCR5+ CD38- circulating T follicular helper cells from blood, collected on the day of influenza vaccination. Sample subset: circulating Tfh, non-naive CD4+CXCR5+PD-1+ (ICOS+CD38+ or ICOS-CD38-). This receptor was identified in an adult who received the influenza vaccine. The chain is built from TRBV5-4 and TRBJ1-2, with D uncertain. CDR3: CASSFENYGYTF. DNA for the CDR3: TGTGCCAGCAGCTTTGAGAACTATGGCTACACCTTC. Complete variable domain (other parts from reference TRBV5-4 and TRBJ1-2): ETGVTQSPTHLIKTRGQQVTLRCSSQSGHNTVSWYQQALGQGPQFIFQYYREEENGRGNFPPRFSGLQFPNYSSELNVNALELDDSALYLCASSFENYGYTFGSGTRLTVV.